This T cell receptor (beta chain) is drawn from a study of cytomegalovirus exposure and HLA in healthy donors. The CDR3 consists of 14 residues. The J segment lost 10 bases and the V segment lost 3 bases, leaving 8 bases of the junction unmatched. CDR1 and CDR2 from the germline V gene are SGHTA and FQGNSA. This clone was recorded only once. The PCR used 60 Vbeta and 13 Jbeta primers. The repertoire was sequenced with immunoSEQ multiplex PCR; TCRdb's copy has only in-frame clones and lacks some. The sample has about 130,000 clones, around three quarters seen once. V is TRBV7-2 and J is TRBJ2-1; 8 bases align to TRBD2. The receptor was isolated from a man aged 35-49 years in good health and CMV-seronegative. The sequencing input was PBMCs. CDR3 DNA: TGTGCCAGCAGCTTCATTGCGGGGGGCAGGGAGCAGTTCTTC. Protein: CASSFIAGGREQFF.